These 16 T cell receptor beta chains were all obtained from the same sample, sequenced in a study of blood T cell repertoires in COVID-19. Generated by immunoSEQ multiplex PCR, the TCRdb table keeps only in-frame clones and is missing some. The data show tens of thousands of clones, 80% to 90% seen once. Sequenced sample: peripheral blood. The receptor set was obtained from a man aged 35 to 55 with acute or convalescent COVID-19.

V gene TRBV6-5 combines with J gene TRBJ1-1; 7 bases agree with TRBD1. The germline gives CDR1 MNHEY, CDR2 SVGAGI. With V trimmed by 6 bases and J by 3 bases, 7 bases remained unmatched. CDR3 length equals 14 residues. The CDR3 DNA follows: TGTGCCAGCAGATCCAGGGGGGTGGACACTGAAGCTTTCTTT. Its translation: CASRSRGVDTEAFF.

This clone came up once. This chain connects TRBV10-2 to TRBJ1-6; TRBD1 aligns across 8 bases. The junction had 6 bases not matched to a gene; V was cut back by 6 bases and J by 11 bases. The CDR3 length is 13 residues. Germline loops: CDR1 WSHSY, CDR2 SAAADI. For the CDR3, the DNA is TGCGCCAGCAGCAAGACAGGGGAGGCACCCCTCCACTTT. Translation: CASSKTGEAPLHF.

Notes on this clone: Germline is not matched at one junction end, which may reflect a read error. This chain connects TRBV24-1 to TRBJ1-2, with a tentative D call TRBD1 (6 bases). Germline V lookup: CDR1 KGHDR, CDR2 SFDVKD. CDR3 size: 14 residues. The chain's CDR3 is CATSSGDRKATASF. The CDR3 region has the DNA TGTGCCACCAGTTCAGGGGACCGGAAGGCTACGGCGAGCTTC.

Here the CDR3 DNA reads TGTGCCAGTAGTCGGCGAGGGACAGGGGGCATGAACACTGAAGCTTTCTTT. It translates to CASSRRGTGGMNTEAFF. The chain has TRBV19 and TRBJ1-1; 12 nucleotides align to TRBD1. Trimming removed 5 bases from V and 0 bases from J; junction bases left unmatched: 7. CDR3 size: 17 residues. Germline-derived CDR1 and CDR2 are LNHDA and SQIVND (reference sequence).

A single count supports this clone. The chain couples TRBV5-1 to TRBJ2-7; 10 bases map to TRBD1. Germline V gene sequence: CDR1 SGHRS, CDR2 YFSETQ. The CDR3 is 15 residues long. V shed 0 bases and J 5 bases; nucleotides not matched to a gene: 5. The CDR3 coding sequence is TGCGCCAGCAGCTTGGAGGGACAGGGGCTAGACGAGCAGTACTTC. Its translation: CASSLEGQGLDEQYF.

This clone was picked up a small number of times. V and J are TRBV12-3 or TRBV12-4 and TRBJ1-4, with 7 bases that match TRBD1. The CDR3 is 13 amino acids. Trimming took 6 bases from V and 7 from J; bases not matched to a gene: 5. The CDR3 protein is CASSHDRVEKLFF. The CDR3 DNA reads TGTGCCAGCAGCCATGACAGGGTTGAAAAACTGTTTTTT.

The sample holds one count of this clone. The CDR3 bases are TGTGCCAGCTCACCTGTCTATGGCCGACAACATCCCGGGGAGCTGTTTTTT. Encoded protein: CASSPVYGRQHPGELFF. The chain couples TRBV18 to TRBJ2-2; no firm D call. Per germline, CDR1 KGHSH and CDR2 LQKENI. Trimming removed 3 bases at V and 6 bases at J, with 20 bases between. The CDR3 runs to 17 residues.

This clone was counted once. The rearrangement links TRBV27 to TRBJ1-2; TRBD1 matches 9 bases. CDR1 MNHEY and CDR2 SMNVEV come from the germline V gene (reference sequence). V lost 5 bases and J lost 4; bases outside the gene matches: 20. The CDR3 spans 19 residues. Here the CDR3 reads CASSPRAPNRGLAGYGYTF. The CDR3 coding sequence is TGTGCCAGCAGTCCAAGGGCCCCAAACAGGGGGCTGGCTGGCTATGGCTACACCTTC.

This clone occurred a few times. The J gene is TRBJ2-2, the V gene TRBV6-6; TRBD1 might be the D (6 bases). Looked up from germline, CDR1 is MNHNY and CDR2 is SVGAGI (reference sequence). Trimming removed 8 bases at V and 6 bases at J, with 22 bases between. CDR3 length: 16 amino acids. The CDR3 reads CASWGPLTNSPGELFF. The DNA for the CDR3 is TGTGCCAGCTGGGGGCCTTTAACCAACTCCCCCGGGGAGCTGTTTTTT.

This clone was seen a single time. CDR3 coding DNA: TGCGCCAGCAGTGAGTCGAGTCGAGATACGCAGTATTTT. This gives the protein CASSESSRDTQYF. V and J are TRBV10-1 and TRBJ2-3; D gene ambiguous. The CDR3 is 13 residues long. From germline, CDR1 is WNHNN and CDR2 SYGVQD (reference sequence). Trimming left V 0 bases short and J 5 bases short, with 6 bases between.

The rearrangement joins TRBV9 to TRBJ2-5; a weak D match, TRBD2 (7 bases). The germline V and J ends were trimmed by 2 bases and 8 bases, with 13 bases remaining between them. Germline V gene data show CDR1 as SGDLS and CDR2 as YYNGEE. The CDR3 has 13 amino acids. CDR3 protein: CASSVGGGGTQYF. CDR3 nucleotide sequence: TGTGCCAGCAGCGTCGGAGGGGGGGGTACCCAGTACTTC.

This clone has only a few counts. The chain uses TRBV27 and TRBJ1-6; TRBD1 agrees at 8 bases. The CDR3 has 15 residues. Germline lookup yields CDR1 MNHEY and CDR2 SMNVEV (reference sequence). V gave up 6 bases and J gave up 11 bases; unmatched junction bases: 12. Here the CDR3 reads CASRLPGGAAAPLHF. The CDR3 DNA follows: TGTGCCAGCAGATTGCCAGGGGGCGCCGCGGCACCCCTCCACTTT.

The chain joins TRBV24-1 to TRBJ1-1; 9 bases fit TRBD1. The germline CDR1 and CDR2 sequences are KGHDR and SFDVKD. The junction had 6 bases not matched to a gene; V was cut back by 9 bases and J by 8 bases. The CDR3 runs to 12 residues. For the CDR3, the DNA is TGTGCCACCGCGGAAGGACAGGGGGAAGCTTTCTTT. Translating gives CATAEGQGEAFF.

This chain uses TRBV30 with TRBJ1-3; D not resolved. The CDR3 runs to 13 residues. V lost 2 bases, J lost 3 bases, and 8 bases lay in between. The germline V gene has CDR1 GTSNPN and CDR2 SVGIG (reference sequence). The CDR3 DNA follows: TGTGCCTGGAGTATCAGTTTTGGAAACACCATATATTTT. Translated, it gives CAWSISFGNTIYF.

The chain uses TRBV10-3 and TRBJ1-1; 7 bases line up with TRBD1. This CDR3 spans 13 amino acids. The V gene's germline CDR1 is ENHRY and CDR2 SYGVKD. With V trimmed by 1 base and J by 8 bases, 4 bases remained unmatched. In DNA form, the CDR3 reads TGTGCCATCAGTGAGTTAAAACAGGGGGAAGCTTTCTTT. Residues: CAISELKQGEAFF.

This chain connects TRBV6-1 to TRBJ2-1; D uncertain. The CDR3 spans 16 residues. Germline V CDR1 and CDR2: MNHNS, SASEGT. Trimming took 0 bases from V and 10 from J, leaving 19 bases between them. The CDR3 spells CASSEASGWNVEEQFF. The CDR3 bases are TGTGCCAGCAGTGAAGCCTCAGGCTGGAACGTTGAGGAGCAGTTCTTC.